The next 27 T cell receptor beta chains were all read from a single sample in a study of blood T cells in healthy people across ages. PCR was performed a second time for about 6 to 12 cycles using a sample-barcoded 5' primer and a J-beta primer mix. MiXCR was run by TCRdb on the 5' RACE reads, yielding one entry per CDR3 protein. The data hold about 620,000 distinct CDR3 sequences, with roughly 20% observed a single time. The sequencing sample was made of blood. These receptors originate from a man in his sixties or seventies in good health.

This clonotype was seen more than once but under ten times. The chain employs TRBV24-1 and TRBJ2-5; 10 bases are a match to TRBD1. The end of the DNA aligns better with TRBJ2-1, so the J call may be wrong. The germline CDR1 and CDR2 sequences are KGHDR and SFDVKD. This CDR3 has 15 residues. CDR3: CATSDPGQGFNEQFF. In nucleotides, the CDR3 is TGTGCCACCAGTGATCCGGGACAGGGGTTCAATGAGCAGTTCTTC.

This clonotype was seen only a few times. This sequence joins TRBV5-5 and TRBJ1-4, with D unresolved. Germline V gene sequence: CDR1 SGHKS, CDR2 YYEKEE (reference sequence). The CDR3 is 13 residues long. The V gene lost 0 bases and the J gene lost 7 bases, with 7 bases spanning the gap. The CDR3 sequence is CASSLEGPEKLFF. CDR3 DNA sequence: TGTGCCAGCAGCTTGGAGGGTCCTGAAAAACTGTTTTTT.

The chain recombines TRBV12-3 or TRBV12-4 with TRBJ2-5; tentative D call: TRBD1 (7 bases). The CDR3 contains 14 residues. The germline V and J ends were trimmed by 2 bases and 13 bases, with 20 bases remaining between them. The CDR3 region is CASSLQGGQTTTYF. CDR3 DNA sequence: TGTGCCAGCAGTTTACAGGGGGGACAGACAACAACGTACTTC.

The chain combines TRBV28 with TRBJ1-3; D perhaps matches TRBD1 (5 bases). Trimming removed 3 bases at V and 2 bases at J, with 17 bases between. Germline V gene data show CDR1 as MDHEN and CDR2 as SYDVKM. The CDR3 is made up of 17 amino acids. The CDR3 DNA follows: TGTGCCAGCAGTTTGCCGGGAGGGGCCAATACTGGAAACACCATATATTTT. This encodes CASSLPGGANTGNTIYF. The whole variable domain, filled in from reference TRBV28 and TRBJ1-3, reads DVKVTQSSRYLVKRTGEKVFLECVQDMDHENMFWYRQDPGLGLRLIYFSYDVKMKEKGDIPEGYSVSREKKERFSLILESASTNQTSMYLCASSLPGGANTGNTIYFGEGSWLTVV.

The chain joins TRBV20-1 to TRBJ1-4, with D uncertain. This CDR3 comprises 14 residues. The germline gives CDR1 DFQATT, CDR2 SNEGSKA (reference sequence). The V and J ends lost 3 bases and 0 bases respectively, with 8 bases between them. The CDR3 spells CSASLYATNEKLFF. CDR3 bases: TGCAGTGCTAGCTTGTATGCAACTAATGAAAAACTGTTTTTT.

This clonotype showed up just a few times. This chain connects TRBV7-2 to TRBJ2-7; 8 positions match TRBD1. The junction had 9 bases not matched to a gene; V was cut back by 5 bases and J by 6 bases. The germline CDR1 and CDR2 sequences are SGHTA and FQGNSA. The CDR3 is 14 amino acids. The CDR3 DNA follows: TGTGCCAGCAGCGCAAAAAGACAGGGGAGCGAGCAGTACTTC. This sequence encodes CASSAKRQGSEQYF. Combining the CDR3 with reference TRBV7-2 and TRBJ2-7 gives the whole variable domain GAGVSQSPSNKVTEKGKDVELRCDPISGHTALYWYRQSLGQGLEFLIYFQGNSAPDKSGLPSDRFSAERTGGSVSTLTIQRTQQEDSAVYLCASSAKRQGSEQYFGPGTRLTVT.

This clonotype was detected only a few times. Germline and junction disagree at one end, which may indicate a read error. CDR3 sequence: CGSVSGITYEQYF. The DNA for the CDR3 is TGTGGCAGCGTCTCCGGTATCACCTACGAGCAGTACTTC. This rearrangement joins TRBV28 to TRBJ2-7; D ambiguous. The V gene's germline CDR1 is MDHEN and CDR2 SYDVKM. The CDR3 has 13 residues.

The CDR3 DNA reads as TGCGCCAGCAGCTACACAGGGGGGGGGACAGAGACCCAGTACTTC. It translates to CASSYTGGGTETQYF. The genes are TRBV5-1 and TRBJ2-7; D perhaps matches TRBD1 (8 bases). The tail of the sequence fits TRBJ2-5 better, so the J call may be wrong. The CDR3 is 15 residues long. Looked up from germline, CDR1 is SGHRS and CDR2 is YFSETQ.

This clonotype occurred many times. The V call is TRBV6-2 or TRBV6-3, the J call TRBJ2-7; a possible D gene is TRBD2 (6 bases). Germline V lookup: CDR1 MNHEY, CDR2 SVGEGT. With 4 bases removed from V and 5 bases from J, the gap between germline ends came to 12 bases. The CDR3 is 13 amino acids. DNA for the CDR3: TGTGCCAGCAGTTCGGGGGTTCTTGACGAGCAGTACTTC. It yields the protein CASSSGVLDEQYF.

The chain carries TRBV5-1 and TRBJ1-1, with TRBD1 identical over 9 bases. This CDR3 is built from 15 residues. V lost 2 bases and J lost 7; bases outside the gene matches: 9. The germline CDR1 and CDR2 sequences are SGHRS and YFSETQ. The CDR3 loop reads CASSLGGTGGFEAFF. Written as DNA, the CDR3 is TGCGCCAGCAGCTTAGGGGGTACAGGGGGCTTTGAAGCTTTCTTT.

The chain uses TRBV4-1 and TRBJ2-5; TRBD2 is a possible D gene (5 bases). V was trimmed by 0 bases and J by 1 base, leaving 12 bases between them. From germline, CDR1 is MGHRA and CDR2 YSYEKL. This CDR3 spans 16 amino acids. In DNA form, the CDR3 reads TGCGCCAGCAGCCAAGATGGAGGAGCGGTCCAAGAGACCCAGTACTTC. It specifies CASSQDGGAVQETQYF.

This clonotype was observed a handful of times. V and J are TRBV20-1 and TRBJ2-7; 11 bases fit TRBD2. This CDR3 spans 16 amino acids. CDR1 DFQATT and CDR2 SNEGSKA come from the germline V gene (reference sequence). J was trimmed by 4 bases and V by 3 bases; bases with no gene match: 11. CDR3 DNA: TGCAGTGCTAGGAGACTAGCGGGAATAGGTTCTTACGAGCAGTACTTC. Encoded protein: CSARRLAGIGSYEQYF.

This clonotype was seen many times. The chain combines TRBV6-2 or TRBV6-3 with TRBJ2-1, with D unresolved. Trimming removed 3 bases at V and 4 bases at J, with 19 bases between. The germline gives CDR1 MNHEY, CDR2 SVGEGT. The CDR3 is made up of 17 amino acids. The CDR3 nucleotides are TGTGCCAGCAGTTATACCTCGGAGATCGAAGGATACAATGAGCAGTTCTTC. Translation gives CASSYTSEIEGYNEQFF.

V is TRBV10-3 and J is TRBJ2-2; D unclear. The V and J ends lost 7 bases and 4 bases respectively, with 13 bases between them. The CDR3 has 14 residues. Germline V CDR1 and CDR2: ENHRY, SYGVKD. DNA of the CDR3: TGTGCCATCACCTCGACTGCGCCCACCGGGGAGCTGTTTTTT. Translating gives CAITSTAPTGELFF.

In this sample, this clonotype turned up a few times. The chain combines TRBV20-1 with TRBJ2-1; 16 bases map to TRBD2. V lost 6 bases and J lost 7; bases outside the gene matches: 12. CDR3 size: 17 residues. Germline V gene lookup returns CDR1 DFQATT and CDR2 SNEGSKA (reference sequence). The CDR3 protein is CSAMGLAGGRSGNEQFF. The CDR3 coding sequence is TGCAGTGCCATGGGACTAGCGGGAGGGCGTTCGGGGAATGAGCAGTTCTTC.

This clonotype was seen a handful of times. The chain combines TRBV29-1 with TRBJ2-5, with 11 bases fitting TRBD2. The CDR3 has 15 amino acids. With 5 bases clipped from V and 2 bases from J, the junction kept 7 bases outside the gene matches. Per germline, CDR1 SQVTM and CDR2 ANQGSEA. This CDR3 reads CSVQGTSGLQETQYF. As DNA, the CDR3 is TGCAGCGTTCAGGGGACTAGCGGCTTGCAAGAGACCCAGTACTTC. Together with reference TRBV29-1 and TRBJ2-5, the CDR3 gives the full variable domain: SAVISQKPSRDICQRGTSLTIQCQVDSQVTMMFWYRQQPGQSLTLIATANQGSEATYESGFVIDKFPISRPNLTFSTLTVSNMSPEDSSIYLCSVQGTSGLQETQYFGPGTRLLVL.

The chain uses TRBV15 and TRBJ2-2; 11 nucleotides align to TRBD2. J was trimmed by 4 bases and V by 4 bases; bases with no gene match: 5. The CDR3 totals 16 residues. From germline, CDR1 is LNHNV and CDR2 YYDKDF (reference sequence). In nucleotides, the CDR3 is TGTGCCACCAGCACAACCGGGACTAGCGGCACCGGGGAGCTGTTTTTT. This codes for CATSTTGTSGTGELFF.

This clonotype was counted only a few times. The gene calls are TRBV7-6 and TRBJ2-3; 12 nucleotides agree with TRBD2. The V gene's germline CDR1 is SGHVS and CDR2 FNYEAQ. The ends lost 5 bases at V and 7 bases at J; junction bases unmatched: 7. This CDR3 spans 15 amino acids. Here the CDR3 reads CASSPGGTSGHTQYF. The CDR3 DNA sequence: TGTGCCAGCAGCCCAGGGGGGACTAGCGGGCATACGCAGTATTTT.

This clonotype was seen at least ten times. CDR3 amino acids: CASPPVVFPSTDTQYF. As DNA, the CDR3 is TGTGCCAGCCCCCCGGTGGTCTTTCCTAGCACAGATACGCAGTATTTT. The chain joins TRBV28 to TRBJ2-3; D not certain. Germline V lookup: CDR1 MDHEN, CDR2 SYDVKM. This CDR3 is 16 amino acids long. V was trimmed by 8 bases and J by 0 bases, leaving 18 bases between them.

The rearrangement links TRBV28 to TRBJ2-5; 9 bases map to TRBD1. Looked up from germline, CDR1 is MDHEN and CDR2 is SYDVKM. Trimming took 5 bases from V and 4 from J; bases not matched to a gene: 8. This CDR3 has 15 amino acids. The CDR3 sequence is CASSGRRGQGETQYF. The CDR3 DNA reads as TGTGCCAGCAGTGGGAGGAGGGGACAGGGAGAGACCCAGTACTTC. Full variable domain (remainder filled in from reference TRBV28 and TRBJ2-5): DVKVTQSSRYLVKRTGEKVFLECVQDMDHENMFWYRQDPGLGLRLIYFSYDVKMKEKGDIPEGYSVSREKKERFSLILESASTNQTSMYLCASSGRRGQGETQYFGPGTRLLVL.

This clonotype was seen a handful of times. The chain links TRBV20-1 to TRBJ2-3; 10 bases fit TRBD2. The CDR3 is 14 amino acids. Germline CDR1 reads DFQATT; CDR2 reads SNEGSKA (reference sequence). Unmatched junction bases numbered 6, after V lost 5 bases and J lost 4 bases. The CDR3 region is CSAGLAGESDTQYF. For the CDR3, the DNA is TGCAGTGCTGGTCTAGCGGGAGAGTCAGATACGCAGTATTTT.

The V and J genes are TRBV5-1 and TRBJ2-5; D tentatively fits TRBD1 or TRBD2 (5 bases each). TRBJ2-7 explains the end of the DNA better; the J call may be wrong. The germline gives CDR1 SGHRS, CDR2 YFSETQ. The CDR3 covers 15 residues. Here the CDR3 DNA reads TGCGCCAGCAGCAGGGACGGTCGGAGCTCCTACGAGCAGTACTTC. Amino acid sequence: CASSRDGRSSYEQYF.

This clonotype occurred a few times. The chain uses TRBV20-1 and TRBJ2-3, with a possible D match to TRBD1 (6 bases). Between the trimmed V and J ends, which lost 5 bases and 0 bases, there was a span of 12 bases. Germline CDR1 and CDR2: DFQATT and SNEGSKA (reference sequence). The CDR3 spans 14 residues. CDR3 nucleotides: TGCAGTGCTTCCGGACAGACTAGCACAGATACGCAGTATTTT. Amino acid sequence: CSASGQTSTDTQYF.

This clonotype was counted only a few times. The chain employs TRBV28 and TRBJ2-3, with TRBD2 identical over 9 bases. The CDR3 runs to 14 residues. With 8 bases clipped from V and 2 bases from J, the junction kept 5 bases outside the gene matches. The germline gives CDR1 MDHEN, CDR2 SYDVKM. DNA for the CDR3: TGTGCCAGCCGGGCGGGAGGGAACACAGATACGCAGTATTTT. The encoded protein is CASRAGGNTDTQYF.

As to this clonotype: A read error may produce the germline difference seen at one junction end. The chain carries TRBV9 and TRBJ2-5; D is perhaps TRBD2 (5 bases). The CDR3 covers 19 residues. Per germline, CDR1 SGDLS and CDR2 YYNGEE. The CDR3 protein is CASSAAPTRTGTVQENQYF. DNA for the CDR3: TGTGCCAGCAGCGCAGCTCCCACTAGGACCGGTACGGTACAAGAGAACCAGTACTTC.

The chain joins TRBV6-2 or TRBV6-3 to TRBJ2-3; 11 bases align to TRBD2. In germline, CDR1 is MNHEY, CDR2 SVGEGT. The V gene end was trimmed by 0 bases and the J gene end by 2 bases; junction bases not matched to a gene: 4. The CDR3 runs 17 residues. The CDR3 bases are TGTGCCAGCAGTTACTCGACTAGCGGGACTGACACAGATACGCAGTATTTT. Translation: CASSYSTSGTDTDTQYF.

CDR3 in DNA: TGTGCCAGCAGCCCCACTGGGACCTCGACCTACGAGCAGTACTTC. It translates to CASSPTGTSTYEQYF. J is TRBJ2-7 and V is TRBV5-6, with D perhaps matching TRBD1 or TRBD2 (5 bases each). The CDR3 extends over 15 amino acids. Trimming pared 4 bases from V and 2 bases from J, leaving 16 bases between. The V gene's germline CDR1 is SGHDT and CDR2 YYEEEE.